This T cell receptor (beta chain) is from a study of T cell repertoires in cytomegalovirus infection. Findings and caveats of the study: It was HLA-C-restricted CMV-specific TCR beta clonotypes that dominated the response ex vivo.

This clonotype was counted between two and nine times. Antigen: not known. V was pared by 8 bases and J by 4 bases, with 12 bases between. CDR3 length: 13 amino acids. TCRdb re-called the reads through MiXCR, storing one row per CDR3 protein. The table includes under 850,000 distinct CDR3 sequences, around 30% detected once. V and J are TRBV12-3 or TRBV12-4 and TRBJ1-3; the D is unclear. This material consisted of cultured PBMCs, taken from culture after CMV antigen stimulation. This receptor was taken from a human donor in good health (CMV status not recorded). Some clones in this sample may be carry-over from other donors' samples. The CDR3 DNA follows: TGTGCCAGCTCGCTCCGGCCGGGAAACACCATATATTTT. Translation: CASSLRPGNTIYF.